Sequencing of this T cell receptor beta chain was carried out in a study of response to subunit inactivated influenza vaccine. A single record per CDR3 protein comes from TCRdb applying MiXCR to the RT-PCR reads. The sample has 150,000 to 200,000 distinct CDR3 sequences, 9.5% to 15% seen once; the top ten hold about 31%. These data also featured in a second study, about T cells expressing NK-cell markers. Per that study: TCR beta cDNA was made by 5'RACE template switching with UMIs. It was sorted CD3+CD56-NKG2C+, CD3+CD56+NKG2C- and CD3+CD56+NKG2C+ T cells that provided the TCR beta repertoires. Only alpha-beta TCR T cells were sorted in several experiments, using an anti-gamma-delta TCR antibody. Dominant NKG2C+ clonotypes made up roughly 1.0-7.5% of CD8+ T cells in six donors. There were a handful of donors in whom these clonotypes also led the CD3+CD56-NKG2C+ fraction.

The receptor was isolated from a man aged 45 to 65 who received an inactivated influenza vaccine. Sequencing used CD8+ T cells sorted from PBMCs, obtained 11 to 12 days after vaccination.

CDR3 in amino acids: CASNRPGDTQYF. The CDR3 nucleotides are TGTGCCAGCAATCGACCAGGTGATACGCAGTATTTT. The chain joins TRBV6-2 or TRBV6-3 to TRBJ2-3; D remains unclear. Germline values: CDR1 MNHEY, CDR2 SVGEGT. This CDR3 has 12 amino acids. V was shortened by 7 bases and J by 6 bases, with 11 bases between the two germline ends.